These T cell receptor beta chains were read from a single sample in a study of post-analysis software for immune sequencing data. From the PCR reads, TCRdb called clonotypes with MiXCR, one entry per CDR3 protein. The sample shows 700,000 to 800,000 distinct CDR3 sequences, less than 35% of them seen only once. Sequences were obtained from blood. These receptors were obtained from a girl between 10 and 17 years old with multiple sclerosis. Each CDR3 is given with its conserved first and last residue. A D gene is named only where the DNA matches it firmly. Clone size is shown for a subset of rows, as once, few, many or a class of expanded clone.

j_call	v_call	d_call	clone_size	cdr3_aa	cdr3_nt
TRBJ2-1	TRBV7-2	TRBD1	NA	CASSSRTGYGNEQFF	TGTGCCAGCAGCTCACGGACAGGGTACGGCAATGAGCAGTTCTTC
TRBJ1-6	TRBV3-1	NA	NA	CASSQDVVGNSPLHF	TGTGCCAGCAGCCAAGATGTGGTTGGGAATTCACCCCTCCACTTT
TRBJ2-1	TRBV9	NA	many	CASSETRHNEQFF	TGTGCCAGCAGTGAGACTCGGCACAATGAGCAGTTCTTC
TRBJ2-3	TRBV10-3	NA	NA	CAISGRDTDTQYF	TGTGCCATCTCGGGACGGGACACAGATACGCAGTATTTT
TRBJ2-2	TRBV6-6	NA	NA	CATQRGPPNTGELFF	TGTGCCACCCAACGGGGGCCCCCGAACACCGGGGAGCTGTTTTTT
TRBJ1-2	TRBV6-5	NA	few	CASSRAGAGVYGYTF	TGTGCCAGCAGCCGCGCCGGAGCCGGGGTCTATGGCTACACCTTC
TRBJ1-2	TRBV6-5	NA	few	CASSYSARGKGYTF	TGTGCCAGCAGTTACTCTGCCAGGGGTAAAGGCTACACCTTC
TRBJ2-1	TRBV3-1	NA	NA	CASSQDGAGRGYNEQFF	TGTGCCAGCAGCCAAGATGGGGCAGGGAGGGGGTACAATGAGCAGTTCTTC
TRBJ1-6	TRBV7-2	NA	few	CASSARGTNSPLHF	TGTGCCAGCAGCGCTCGGGGGACTAATTCACCCCTCCACTTT
TRBJ1-5	TRBV20-1	NA	NA	CSASSRGFGQPQHF	TGCAGTGCTAGCAGTCGAGGGTTTGGGCAGCCCCAGCATTTT
TRBJ2-7	TRBV9	TRBD2	NA	CASSVQDLAGVREQYF	TGTGCCAGCAGCGTGCAGGACTTAGCGGGAGTGCGGGAGCAGTACTTC
TRBJ2-1	TRBV24-1	TRBD2	NA	CATSDLSSGSIDEQFF	TGTGCCACCAGTGACTTGTCTAGCGGGAGTATCGATGAGCAGTTCTTC
TRBJ2-5	TRBV24-1	NA	few	CATSDRTTGRETQYF	TGTGCCACCAGTGACCGCACGACAGGGAGGGAGACCCAGTACTTC
TRBJ1-1	TRBV29-1	TRBD1	NA	CSVASDRGGRAFF	TGCAGCGTTGCATCCGACAGGGGAGGCCGAGCTTTCTTT
TRBJ2-6	TRBV12-3/TRBV12-4	NA	NA	CASSSWTISGANVLTF	TGTGCCAGCAGTTCTTGGACCATCTCTGGGGCCAACGTCCTGACTTTC
TRBJ1-1	TRBV6-2/TRBV6-3	TRBD1	NA	CASSYRRNRDRVRITEAFF	TGTGCCAGCAGTTACCGCAGGAACCGGGACAGGGTGCGTATCACTGAAGCTTTCTTT
TRBJ2-1	TRBV7-8	TRBD1	NA	CASSLRDRGLSAYNEQFF	TGTGCCAGCAGCCTCCGGGACAGGGGCCTATCCGCCTACAATGAGCAGTTCTTC
TRBJ2-3	TRBV12-3/TRBV12-4	TRBD1	many	CASSRGRADTQYF	TGTGCCAGCAGTAGGGGGCGCGCAGATACGCAGTATTTT
TRBJ1-2	TRBV5-4	TRBD1	NA	CASSFVGQGGEGYTF	TGTGCCAGCAGCTTCGTGGGACAGGGAGGTGAGGGCTACACCTTC
TRBJ2-3	TRBV28	NA	NA	CASGFLLAYSTDTQYF	TGTGCCAGCGGTTTCCTCCTAGCATACAGCACAGATACGCAGTATTTT
TRBJ2-5	TRBV9	NA	NA	CASSVGAGWETQYF	TGTGCCAGCAGCGTAGGGGCAGGGTGGGAGACCCAGTACTTC
TRBJ2-1	TRBV15	NA	many	CATSLRGGAGNEQFF	TGTGCCACCAGCTTACGCGGGGGCGCCGGAAATGAGCAGTTCTTC
TRBJ1-5	TRBV20-1	NA	few	CSAIRLGNQPQHF	TGCAGTGCTATACGGCTAGGCAATCAGCCCCAGCATTTT
TRBJ1-1	TRBV20-1	NA	few	CSAGWNTEAFF	TGCAGTGCGGGTTGGAACACTGAAGCTTTCTTT
TRBJ1-6	TRBV28	TRBD1	NA	CASTHDGQGSYSPLHF	TGTGCCAGCACCCACGATGGACAGGGAAGTTATTCACCCCTCCACTTT
TRBJ2-5	TRBV3-1	NA	NA	CASSQEQKKQYF	TGTGCCAGCAGCCAAGAACAGAAGAAGCAGTACTTC
TRBJ2-5	TRBV7-2	TRBD2	few	CASSPPSGRNQETQYF	TGTGCCAGCAGCCCCCCCAGCGGGAGAAATCAAGAGACCCAGTACTTC
TRBJ2-3	TRBV10-1	TRBD2	NA	CASSGTSGTPRTQYF	TGCGCCAGCAGCGGGACTAGCGGAACCCCCCGGACGCAGTATTTT
TRBJ2-6	TRBV28	NA	NA	CASTRPVSVRNSGANVLTF	TGTGCCAGCACCCGCCCCGTGTCAGTACGAAACTCTGGGGCCAACGTCCTGACTTTC
TRBJ1-2	TRBV28	TRBD1	NA	CVSTGTGRNYGYTF	TGTGTCAGCACGGGGACAGGTCGAAACTATGGCTACACCTTC
TRBJ2-1	TRBV5-5	TRBD2	NA	CASSLDATSGILRYYNEQFF	TGTGCCAGCAGCTTGGACGCGACTAGCGGGATTCTACGGTATTACAATGAGCAGTTCTTC
TRBJ2-1	TRBV7-7	TRBD2	NA	CASSLAEDGRRNEQFF	TGTGCTAGCAGCTTAGCGGAGGACGGGAGGAGGAATGAGCAGTTCTTC
TRBJ2-5	TRBV4-3	TRBD2	once	CASSQDRGLAGGQETQYF	TGCGCCAGCAGCCAAGATCGGGGACTAGCGGGAGGGCAAGAGACCCAGTACTTC
TRBJ2-6	TRBV2	NA	few	CASSELSSGANVLTF	TGTGCCAGCAGTGAATTGTCCTCTGGGGCCAACGTCCTGACTTTC
TRBJ1-1	TRBV12-3/TRBV12-4	NA	few	CASSEGHLEAFF	TGTGCCAGCAGTGAGGGACATTTGGAAGCTTTCTTT
TRBJ2-1	TRBV20-1	TRBD2	NA	CSASIVRTSSYNEQFF	TGCAGTGCTAGTATCGTCCGGACTAGCAGCTACAATGAGCAGTTCTTC
TRBJ2-3	TRBV5-6	NA	few	CASSFGTNTQGDTQYF	TGTGCCAGCAGTTTCGGGACGAATACCCAGGGAGATACGCAGTATTTT
TRBJ1-4	TRBV5-6	NA	NA	CASSSGLEKRFF	TGTGCCAGCAGCTCCGGTTTGGAAAAACGGTTTTTT
TRBJ1-6	TRBV7-9	TRBD1	few	CASSPSTGGGSPLHF	TGTGCCAGCAGCCCTAGCACAGGGGGCGGCTCACCCCTCCACTTT
TRBJ1-1	TRBV27	NA	few	CASSLSENTEAFF	TGTGCCAGCAGTTTATCCGAGAACACTGAAGCTTTCTTT
TRBJ2-3	TRBV15	TRBD2	few	CATSPRTRTTDTQYF	TGTGCCACCAGCCCCCGGACTAGAACCACAGATACGCAGTATTTT
TRBJ1-2	TRBV7-9	NA	few	CASSFPANYGYTF	TGTGCCAGCAGCTTCCCAGCTAACTATGGCTACACCTTC
TRBJ2-7	TRBV20-1	TRBD2	NA	CSAPRWGSGRGEQYF	TGCAGTGCTCCCCGGTGGGGTAGCGGGAGGGGTGAGCAGTACTTC
TRBJ2-7	TRBV7-8	NA	few	CASSQEHRSYEQYF	TGTGCCAGCAGCCAAGAGCACCGATCCTACGAGCAGTACTTC